Listed below are T cell receptor beta chains from one sample, sequenced in a study of blood T cell repertoires in COVID-19. Clones were sequenced by immunoSEQ multiplex PCR, and TCRdb holds only the in-frame ones, with some missing. The sample contains roughly 100,000 clones, approximately 89% of which appear only once. Sequenced input: peripheral blood. The source of these receptors is a woman aged 80 or older in a cohort sampled during active COVID-19. Each CDR3 is given with its conserved first and last residue. Fields, in order: D gene, clone size, V gene, J gene, CDR3 DNA, CDR3 protein. The D gene is left open where the match is weak. Not all rows give a size; the values are once, few, many and, for expanded clones, a class.

d_call: .; clone_size: .; v_call: TRBV7-2; j_call: TRBJ2-2; cdr3_nt: TGTGCCAGCAGCTTAGCGCTGTTATCGGACACCGGGGAGCTGTTTTTT; cdr3_aa: CASSLALLSDTGELFF
d_call: .; clone_size: .; v_call: TRBV6-1; j_call: TRBJ1-5; cdr3_nt: TGTGCCAGCAGTGAAGGTGGCAGTTATAGCAATCAGCCCCAGCATTTT; cdr3_aa: CASSEGGSYSNQPQHF
d_call: TRBD2; clone_size: .; v_call: TRBV27; j_call: TRBJ2-7; cdr3_nt: TGTGCCAGCAGTGACCTAGCGGGAGGTCACGAGCAGTACTTC; cdr3_aa: CASSDLAGGHEQYF
d_call: .; clone_size: .; v_call: TRBV7-3; j_call: TRBJ1-1; cdr3_nt: TGTGCCAGCAGCCCGGGTCTCCCCTTTCGGGGCACTGAAGCTTTCTTT; cdr3_aa: CASSPGLPFRGTEAFF
d_call: .; clone_size: .; v_call: TRBV11-2; j_call: TRBJ2-3; cdr3_nt: TGTGCCAGCAGCTTAAGCAACGGAGATACGCAGTATTTT; cdr3_aa: CASSLSNGDTQYF
d_call: .; clone_size: .; v_call: TRBV7-2; j_call: TRBJ1-2; cdr3_nt: TGTGCCAGCAGCTTAGAATATGGACCCAGGGTTGAGTCTAACTATGGCTACACCTTC; cdr3_aa: CASSLEYGPRVESNYGYTF
d_call: TRBD1; clone_size: once; v_call: TRBV9; j_call: TRBJ2-7; cdr3_nt: TGTGCCAGCAGCGTCGGTGGACGAGGGGGCCACGACTACGAGCAGTACTTC; cdr3_aa: CASSVGGRGGHDYEQYF
d_call: .; clone_size: .; v_call: TRBV5-8; j_call: TRBJ1-1; cdr3_nt: TGTGCCAGCAGCCCCTACACTGAAGCTTTCTTT; cdr3_aa: CASSPYTEAFF
d_call: TRBD1; clone_size: .; v_call: TRBV5-6; j_call: TRBJ2-1; cdr3_nt: TGTGCCAGCAGCTTGGCCGGGACAGGGGTTTACAATGAGCAGTTCTTC; cdr3_aa: CASSLAGTGVYNEQFF
d_call: .; clone_size: .; v_call: TRBV3-1/TRBV3-2; j_call: TRBJ2-7; cdr3_nt: TGTGCCAGCAGCCGACAGACAAACTCCTACGAGCAGTACTTC; cdr3_aa: CASSRQTNSYEQYF
d_call: .; clone_size: .; v_call: TRBV2; j_call: TRBJ2-3; cdr3_nt: TGTGCCAGCAGTCAGGGACTTGCCCCGGTCGCTAGCACAGATACGCAGTATTTT; cdr3_aa: CASSQGLAPVASTDTQYF
d_call: .; clone_size: .; v_call: TRBV3-1/TRBV3-2; j_call: TRBJ2-7; cdr3_nt: TGTGCCAGCAGCCGCTCCGGGACTCCCTACAAGCAGTACTTC; cdr3_aa: CASSRSGTPYKQYF
d_call: .; clone_size: .; v_call: TRBV5-1; j_call: TRBJ2-7; cdr3_nt: TGCGCCAGCAGGAATTGGGTGGAGGGGGAGCAGTACTTC; cdr3_aa: CASRNWVEGEQYF
d_call: TRBD2; clone_size: .; v_call: TRBV27; j_call: TRBJ2-1; cdr3_nt: TGTGCCAGCAGTTCCTCGGGAGGAGGGCTAGCGGGGGGATACTACAATGAGCAGTTCTTC; cdr3_aa: CASSSSGGGLAGGYYNEQFF
d_call: TRBD1; clone_size: .; v_call: TRBV3-1/TRBV3-2; j_call: TRBJ1-6; cdr3_nt: TGTGCCAGCAGCCAGGGGACAGGCTCCTATAATTCACCCCTCCACTTT; cdr3_aa: CASSQGTGSYNSPLHF
d_call: .; clone_size: .; v_call: TRBV28; j_call: TRBJ2-3; cdr3_nt: TGTGCCAGCAGTTTAACGGACATGGGGCAGTATTTT; cdr3_aa: CASSLTDMGQYF
d_call: .; clone_size: .; v_call: TRBV15; j_call: TRBJ2-1; cdr3_nt: TGTGCCACCAGCAGAGTAGTCAGGGGTTTCGGTAATGAGCAGTTCTTC; cdr3_aa: CATSRVVRGFGNEQFF
d_call: TRBD1; clone_size: .; v_call: TRBV10-2; j_call: TRBJ1-3; cdr3_nt: TGCGCCAGCAGTGAGTTGGGACAGGGCGGAAACACCATATATTTT; cdr3_aa: CASSELGQGGNTIYF
d_call: .; clone_size: .; v_call: TRBV29-1; j_call: TRBJ1-2; cdr3_nt: TGCAGCGTTGGTGTCAGGGAGGACTATGGCTACACCTTC; cdr3_aa: CSVGVREDYGYTF
d_call: .; clone_size: .; v_call: TRBV9; j_call: TRBJ2-2; cdr3_nt: TGTGCCAGCAGCGTAGCTCAGGGGAAGACGAACACCGGGGAGCTGTTTTTT; cdr3_aa: CASSVAQGKTNTGELFF
d_call: TRBD2; clone_size: .; v_call: TRBV5-1; j_call: TRBJ2-1; cdr3_nt: TGCGCCAGCAGCTCCCGCGGGAGGGCCGGGAATGAGCAGTTCTTC; cdr3_aa: CASSSRGRAGNEQFF
d_call: TRBD2; clone_size: .; v_call: TRBV7-8; j_call: TRBJ2-5; cdr3_nt: TGTGCCAGCAGCATCAAGACTAGCGGGGGTGAGACCCAGTACTTC; cdr3_aa: CASSIKTSGGETQYF
d_call: .; clone_size: once; v_call: TRBV3-1/TRBV3-2; j_call: TRBJ2-7; cdr3_nt: TGTGCCAGCAGCCTCCTTAGCGGCTACGAGCAGTACTTC; cdr3_aa: CASSLLSGYEQYF
d_call: TRBD2; clone_size: once; v_call: TRBV9; j_call: TRBJ2-5; cdr3_nt: TGTGCCAGCAGCGAGGGGCTAGCGGGGGGTCTGGAGACCCAGTACTTC; cdr3_aa: CASSEGLAGGLETQYF
d_call: .; clone_size: .; v_call: TRBV19; j_call: TRBJ1-5; cdr3_nt: TGTGCCAGTAGTATCAGGCAGAATAGCAATCAGCCCCAGCATTTT; cdr3_aa: CASSIRQNSNQPQHF
d_call: TRBD1; clone_size: .; v_call: TRBV5-1; j_call: TRBJ1-5; cdr3_nt: TGCGCCAGCAGCTTGGGGGACAGAAATAGCAATCAGCCCCAGCATTTT; cdr3_aa: CASSLGDRNSNQPQHF
d_call: .; clone_size: once; v_call: TRBV27; j_call: TRBJ1-1; cdr3_nt: TGTGCCAGCAGTTTAAATGAGATACACACTGAAGCTTTCTTT; cdr3_aa: CASSLNEIHTEAFF
d_call: TRBD2; clone_size: .; v_call: TRBV19; j_call: TRBJ2-3; cdr3_nt: TGTGCCAGTACGCCGCTAGCGGCAACCACAGATACGCAGTATTTT; cdr3_aa: CASTPLAATTDTQYF
d_call: .; clone_size: few; v_call: TRBV5-4; j_call: TRBJ1-4; cdr3_nt: TGTGCCAGCAGCTTGGCGAGTTCAAGTGAAAAACTGTTTTTT; cdr3_aa: CASSLASSSEKLFF
d_call: .; clone_size: .; v_call: TRBV5-1; j_call: TRBJ1-5; cdr3_nt: TGCGCCAGCAGCTTCGGGGCAGGGGACCTTAGCAATCAGCCCCAGCATTTT; cdr3_aa: CASSFGAGDLSNQPQHF
d_call: TRBD2; clone_size: .; v_call: TRBV27; j_call: TRBJ2-5; cdr3_nt: TGTGCCAGTTCTAGCGGGAGAAGAATAGAGACCCAGTACTTC; cdr3_aa: CASSSGRRIETQYF
d_call: .; clone_size: .; v_call: TRBV19; j_call: TRBJ1-2; cdr3_nt: TGTGCCAGTAGCATCCGGGACCCCATCCTGTTAGCGGATGGCTACACCTTC; cdr3_aa: CASSIRDPILLADGYTF
d_call: TRBD2; clone_size: .; v_call: TRBV4-1; j_call: TRBJ2-3; cdr3_nt: TGCGCCAGCAGCCAAGAAGGGACTAGCGGGGGGCGGTATTTT; cdr3_aa: CASSQEGTSGGRYF
d_call: .; clone_size: .; v_call: TRBV6-5; j_call: TRBJ2-7; cdr3_nt: TGTGCCAGCAGTTTTTCCAGGGGCTACGAGCAGTACTTC; cdr3_aa: CASSFSRGYEQYF
d_call: TRBD1; clone_size: .; v_call: TRBV20-1; j_call: TRBJ1-4; cdr3_nt: TGCAGTGCTAGTCACGGACAGGCCGTTGGAGAAAAACTGTTTTTT; cdr3_aa: CSASHGQAVGEKLFF
d_call: .; clone_size: .; v_call: TRBV28; j_call: TRBJ1-1; cdr3_nt: TGTGCCAGCACCCCGTATGAGCAGGGAAGGACTGAAGCTTTCTTT; cdr3_aa: CASTPYEQGRTEAFF
d_call: .; clone_size: .; v_call: TRBV7-9; j_call: TRBJ2-3; cdr3_nt: TGTGCCAGCAGCTTAGGGAGGTCAGGGGGGAGCACAGATACGCAGTATTTT; cdr3_aa: CASSLGRSGGSTDTQYF
d_call: .; clone_size: .; v_call: TRBV11-2; j_call: TRBJ2-5; cdr3_nt: TGTGCCAGCAGCCCTGGTCGGGGAGATGGGGAGACCCAGTACTTC; cdr3_aa: CASSPGRGDGETQYF
d_call: TRBD1; clone_size: .; v_call: TRBV7-6; j_call: TRBJ1-1; cdr3_nt: TGTGCCAGCAGCTTAGGACAGGGAATGAACACTGAAGCTTTCTTT; cdr3_aa: CASSLGQGMNTEAFF
d_call: .; clone_size: .; v_call: TRBV11-2; j_call: TRBJ1-1; cdr3_nt: TGTGCCAGCAGCTTAGAATTTCCGGGGAAGAACACTGAAGCTTTCTTT; cdr3_aa: CASSLEFPGKNTEAFF
d_call: .; clone_size: .; v_call: TRBV7-9; j_call: TRBJ2-7; cdr3_nt: TGTGCCAGCAGCATTTCCGGGACTGCCATTTACGAGCAGTACTTC; cdr3_aa: CASSISGTAIYEQYF
d_call: .; clone_size: once; v_call: TRBV19; j_call: TRBJ1-5; cdr3_nt: TGTGCCAGTAGGGCAGGGGAAAACAGCAATCAGCCCCAGCATTTT; cdr3_aa: CASRAGENSNQPQHF
d_call: TRBD2; clone_size: .; v_call: TRBV7-3; j_call: TRBJ2-1; cdr3_nt: TGTGCCAGCAGCTTAAGTCCAGCGGGGGGTCAGGATGAGCAGTTCTTC; cdr3_aa: CASSLSPAGGQDEQFF
d_call: .; clone_size: once; v_call: TRBV12-3/TRBV12-4; j_call: TRBJ1-6; cdr3_nt: TGTGCCAGCAGTAGCGGGACACCGTCAACCCACTTT; cdr3_aa: CASSSGTPSTHF
d_call: TRBD2; clone_size: .; v_call: TRBV7-2; j_call: TRBJ2-1; cdr3_nt: TGTGCCAGCAGACCCCTGGCGGGGGGGGTCTACAATGAGCAGTTCTTC; cdr3_aa: CASRPLAGGVYNEQFF
d_call: .; clone_size: .; v_call: TRBV11-2; j_call: TRBJ1-1; cdr3_nt: TGTGCCAGCAGCCCCCGAGGCCCCACCGTCACTGAAGCTTTCTTT; cdr3_aa: CASSPRGPTVTEAFF
d_call: .; clone_size: .; v_call: TRBV3-1/TRBV3-2; j_call: TRBJ1-1; cdr3_nt: TGTGCCAGCAGCCAACTCAGTAAGAACACTGAAGCTTTCTTT; cdr3_aa: CASSQLSKNTEAFF
d_call: TRBD2; clone_size: .; v_call: TRBV10-3; j_call: TRBJ2-7; cdr3_nt: TGTGCCGCTGAGTCGTCCGGCGGGGGGAACGAGCAGTACTTC; cdr3_aa: CAAESSGGGNEQYF
d_call: TRBD1; clone_size: .; v_call: TRBV11-2; j_call: TRBJ1-1; cdr3_nt: TGTGCCAGCAGCCGCGGACAGGGGTCGGAAACTGAAGCTTTCTTT; cdr3_aa: CASSRGQGSETEAFF
d_call: TRBD1; clone_size: .; v_call: TRBV6-5; j_call: TRBJ2-7; cdr3_nt: TGTGCCAGCAATTTGGGACAGGGCGCCTACGAGCAGTACTTC; cdr3_aa: CASNLGQGAYEQYF
d_call: .; clone_size: .; v_call: TRBV6-6; j_call: TRBJ2-1; cdr3_nt: TGTGCCAGCAGTTACCGGGACTGGCAGTTCTTC; cdr3_aa: CASSYRDWQFF
d_call: .; clone_size: few; v_call: TRBV5-1; j_call: TRBJ2-5; cdr3_nt: TGCGCCAGCATGCGGACAAGCCAAGAGACCCAGTACTTC; cdr3_aa: CASMRTSQETQYF
d_call: TRBD1; clone_size: .; v_call: TRBV5-1; j_call: TRBJ2-5; cdr3_nt: TGCGCCAGCAGCCTCCCTCCGGGACAGGTCACGGAGACCCAGTACTTC; cdr3_aa: CASSLPPGQVTETQYF
d_call: .; clone_size: .; v_call: TRBV5-4; j_call: TRBJ2-1; cdr3_nt: TGTGCCAGCAGCCGGGGGGCGGATTACAATGAGCAGTTCTTC; cdr3_aa: CASSRGADYNEQFF
d_call: TRBD1; clone_size: .; v_call: TRBV7-8; j_call: TRBJ1-5; cdr3_nt: TGTGCCAGCAGCTTAGAAGTGACAGGGAGTACCTTTAGCAATCAGCCCCAGCATTTT; cdr3_aa: CASSLEVTGSTFSNQPQHF